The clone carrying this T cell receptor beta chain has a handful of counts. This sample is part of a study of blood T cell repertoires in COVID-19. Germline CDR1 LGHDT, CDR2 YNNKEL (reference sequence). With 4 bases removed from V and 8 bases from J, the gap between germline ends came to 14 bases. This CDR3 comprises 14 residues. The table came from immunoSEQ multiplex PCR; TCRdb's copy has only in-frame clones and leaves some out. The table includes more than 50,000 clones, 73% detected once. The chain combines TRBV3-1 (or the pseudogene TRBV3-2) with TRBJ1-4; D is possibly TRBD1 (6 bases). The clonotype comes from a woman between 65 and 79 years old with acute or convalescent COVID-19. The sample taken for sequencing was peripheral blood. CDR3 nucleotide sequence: TGTGCCAGCAGCCGAGGCCGGGGACAAGAAAAACTGTTTTTT. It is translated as CASSRGRGQEKLFF.